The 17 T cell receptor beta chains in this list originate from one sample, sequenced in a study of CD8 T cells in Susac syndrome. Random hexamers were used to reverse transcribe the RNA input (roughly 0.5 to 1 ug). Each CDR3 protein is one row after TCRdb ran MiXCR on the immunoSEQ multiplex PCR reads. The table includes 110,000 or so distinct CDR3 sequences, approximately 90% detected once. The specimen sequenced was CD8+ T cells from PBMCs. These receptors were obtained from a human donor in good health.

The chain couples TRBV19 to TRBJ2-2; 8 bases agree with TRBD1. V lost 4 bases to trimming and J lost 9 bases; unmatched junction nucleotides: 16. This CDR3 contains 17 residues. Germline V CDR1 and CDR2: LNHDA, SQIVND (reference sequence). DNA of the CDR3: TGTGCCAGTAGTAGATACAACGGACAGGGAAATAACCGGGAGCTGTTTTTT. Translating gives CASSRYNGQGNNRELFF.

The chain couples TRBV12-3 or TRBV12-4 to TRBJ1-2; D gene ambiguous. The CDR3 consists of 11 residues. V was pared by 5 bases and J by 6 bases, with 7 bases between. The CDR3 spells CASSRGHGYTF. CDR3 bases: TGTGCCAGCAGTCGAGGGCATGGCTACACCTTC.

CDR3 in amino acids: CASSQTQGLAEAFF. The CDR3 DNA follows: TGTGCCAGCAGCCAAACCCAGGGTTTGGCTGAAGCTTTCTTT. The V call is TRBV3-1, the J call TRBJ1-1, with TRBD1 as a possible D gene (5 bases). The CDR3 extends over 14 amino acids. V was shortened by 2 bases and J by 6 bases, with 13 bases between the two germline ends. Germline CDR1 reads LGHDT; CDR2 reads YNNKEL (reference sequence).

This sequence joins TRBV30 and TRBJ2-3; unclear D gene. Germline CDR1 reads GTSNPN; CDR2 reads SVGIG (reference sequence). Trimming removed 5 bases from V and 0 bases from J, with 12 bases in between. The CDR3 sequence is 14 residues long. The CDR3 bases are TGTGCCTGGTCGGTAGACGCTAGCACAGATACGCAGTATTTT. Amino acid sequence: CAWSVDASTDTQYF. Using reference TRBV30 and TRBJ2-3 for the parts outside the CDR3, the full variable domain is SQTIHQWPATLVQPVGSPLSLECTVEGTSNPNLYWYRQAAGRGLQLLFYSVGIGQISSEVPQNLSASRPQDRQFILSSKKLLLSDSGFYLCAWSVDASTDTQYFGPGTRLTVL.

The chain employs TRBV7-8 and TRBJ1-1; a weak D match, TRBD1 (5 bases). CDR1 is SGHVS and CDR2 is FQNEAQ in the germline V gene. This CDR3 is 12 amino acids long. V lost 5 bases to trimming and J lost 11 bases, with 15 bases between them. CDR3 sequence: CASSTSTAGAFF. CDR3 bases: TGTGCCAGCAGCACTTCGACAGCCGGGGCTTTCTTT.

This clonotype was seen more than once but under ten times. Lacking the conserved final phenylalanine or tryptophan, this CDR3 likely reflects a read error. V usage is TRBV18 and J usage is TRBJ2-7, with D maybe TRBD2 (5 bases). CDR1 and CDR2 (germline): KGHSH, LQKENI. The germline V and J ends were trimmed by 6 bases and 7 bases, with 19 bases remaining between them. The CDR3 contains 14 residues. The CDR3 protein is CASSPPGVLREQYL. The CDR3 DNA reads TGTGCCAGCTCTCCGCCCGGGGTACTACGAGAGCAGTACTTG.

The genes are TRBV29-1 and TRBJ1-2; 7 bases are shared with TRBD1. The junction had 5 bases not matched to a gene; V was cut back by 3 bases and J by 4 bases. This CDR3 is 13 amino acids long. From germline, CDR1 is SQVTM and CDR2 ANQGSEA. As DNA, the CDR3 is TGCAGCGTTGACACGGACAGGAGCTATGGCTACACCTTC. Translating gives CSVDTDRSYGYTF.

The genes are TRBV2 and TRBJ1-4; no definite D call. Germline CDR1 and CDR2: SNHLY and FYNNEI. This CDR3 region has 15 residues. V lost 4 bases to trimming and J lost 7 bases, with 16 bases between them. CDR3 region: CASSGGGARGEKLFF. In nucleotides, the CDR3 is TGTGCCAGCAGTGGGGGAGGAGCCCGGGGTGAAAAACTGTTTTTT.

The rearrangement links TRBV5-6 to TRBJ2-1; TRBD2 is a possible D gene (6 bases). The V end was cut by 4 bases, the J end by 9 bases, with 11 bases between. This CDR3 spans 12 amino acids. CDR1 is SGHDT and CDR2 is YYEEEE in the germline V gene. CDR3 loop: CASSPAGGEQFF. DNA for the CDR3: TGTGCCAGCAGCCCGGCCGGGGGTGAGCAGTTCTTC. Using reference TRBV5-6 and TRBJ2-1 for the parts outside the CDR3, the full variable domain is DAGVTQSPTHLIKTRGQQVTLRCSPKSGHDTVSWYQQALGQGPQFIFQYYEEEERQRGNFPDRFSGHQFPNYSSELNVNALLLGDSALYLCASSPAGGEQFFGPGTRLTVL.

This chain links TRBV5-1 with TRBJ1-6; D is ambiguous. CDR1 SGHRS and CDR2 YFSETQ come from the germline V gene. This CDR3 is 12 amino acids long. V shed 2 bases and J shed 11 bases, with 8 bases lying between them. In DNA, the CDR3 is TGCGCCAGCAGCTTAGAACACCCACCCCTCCACTTT. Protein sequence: CASSLEHPPLHF.

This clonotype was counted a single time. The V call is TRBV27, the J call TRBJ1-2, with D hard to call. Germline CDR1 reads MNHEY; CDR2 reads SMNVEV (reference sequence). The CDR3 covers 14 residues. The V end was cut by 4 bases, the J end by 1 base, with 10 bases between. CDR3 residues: CASSSPRLNYGYTF. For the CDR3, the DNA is TGTGCCAGCAGTTCCCCTAGGCTTAACTATGGCTACACCTTC.

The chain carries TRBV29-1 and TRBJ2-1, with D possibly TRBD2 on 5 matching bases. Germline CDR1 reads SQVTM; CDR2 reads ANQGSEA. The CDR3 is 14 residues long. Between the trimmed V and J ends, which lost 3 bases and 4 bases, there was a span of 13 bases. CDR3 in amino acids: CSVDGGSGYNEQFF. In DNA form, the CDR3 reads TGCAGCGTTGACGGTGGGAGTGGTTACAATGAGCAGTTCTTC.

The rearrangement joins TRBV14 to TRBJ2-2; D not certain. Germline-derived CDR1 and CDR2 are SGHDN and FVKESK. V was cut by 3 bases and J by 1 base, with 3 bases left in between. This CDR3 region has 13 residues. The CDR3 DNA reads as TGTGCCAGCAGCCACAGGAACACCGGGGAGCTGTTTTTT. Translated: CASSHRNTGELFF.

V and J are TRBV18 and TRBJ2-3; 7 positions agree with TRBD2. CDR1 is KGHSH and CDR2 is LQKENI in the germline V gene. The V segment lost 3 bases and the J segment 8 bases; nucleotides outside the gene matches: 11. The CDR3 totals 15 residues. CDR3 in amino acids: CASSPLEAGAVTQYF. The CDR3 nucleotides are TGTGCCAGCTCACCCCTTGAGGCGGGAGCGGTTACGCAGTATTTT.

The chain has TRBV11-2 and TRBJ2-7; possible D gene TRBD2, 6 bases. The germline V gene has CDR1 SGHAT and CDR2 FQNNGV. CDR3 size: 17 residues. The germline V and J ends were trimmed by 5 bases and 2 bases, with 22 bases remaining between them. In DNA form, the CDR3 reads TGTGCCAGCAGCCTCCAATATCCCGGGACTGAGACCTACGAGCAGTACTTC. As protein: CASSLQYPGTETYEQYF.

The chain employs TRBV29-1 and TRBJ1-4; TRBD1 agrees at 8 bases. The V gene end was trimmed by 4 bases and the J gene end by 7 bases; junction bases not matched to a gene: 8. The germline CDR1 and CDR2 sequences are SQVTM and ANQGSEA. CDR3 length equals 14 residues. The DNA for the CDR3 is TGCAGCGTTGGCGGGACAGGATGGGGTGAAAAACTGTTTTTT. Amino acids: CSVGGTGWGEKLFF.

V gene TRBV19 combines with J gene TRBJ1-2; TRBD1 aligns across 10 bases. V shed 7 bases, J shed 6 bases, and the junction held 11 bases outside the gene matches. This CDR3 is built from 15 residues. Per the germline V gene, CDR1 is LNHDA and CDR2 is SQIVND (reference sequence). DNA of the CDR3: TGTGCCAGTACCACACGCCGGGACAGGGGCCATGGCTACACCTTC. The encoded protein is CASTTRRDRGHGYTF.